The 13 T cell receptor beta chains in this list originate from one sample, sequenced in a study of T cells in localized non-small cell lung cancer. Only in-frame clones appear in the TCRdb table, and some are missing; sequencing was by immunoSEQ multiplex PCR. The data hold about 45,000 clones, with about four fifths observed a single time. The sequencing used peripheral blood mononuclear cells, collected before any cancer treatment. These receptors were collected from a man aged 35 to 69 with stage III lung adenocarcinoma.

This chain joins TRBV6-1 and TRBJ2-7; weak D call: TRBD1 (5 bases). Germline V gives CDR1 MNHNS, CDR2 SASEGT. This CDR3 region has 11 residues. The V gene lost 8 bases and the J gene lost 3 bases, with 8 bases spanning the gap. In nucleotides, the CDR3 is TGTGCCAGCGGACACGGCTACGAGCAGTACTTC. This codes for CASGHGYEQYF.

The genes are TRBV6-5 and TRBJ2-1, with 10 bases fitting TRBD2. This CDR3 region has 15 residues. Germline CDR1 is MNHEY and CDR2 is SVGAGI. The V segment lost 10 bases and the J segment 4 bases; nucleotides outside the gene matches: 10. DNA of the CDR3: TGTGCCACCCGCACAAGCGGGGGGGTTTACAATGAGCAGTTCTTC. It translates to CATRTSGGVYNEQFF.

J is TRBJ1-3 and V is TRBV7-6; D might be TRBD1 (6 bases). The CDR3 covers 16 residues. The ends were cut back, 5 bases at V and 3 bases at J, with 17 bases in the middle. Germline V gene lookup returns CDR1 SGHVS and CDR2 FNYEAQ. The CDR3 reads CASSASLRGFGNTIYF. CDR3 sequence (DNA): TGTGCCAGCAGCGCCAGCCTCAGGGGCTTTGGAAACACCATATATTTT. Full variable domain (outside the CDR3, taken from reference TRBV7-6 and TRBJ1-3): GAGVSQSPRYKVTKRGQDVALRCDPISGHVSLYWYRQALGQGPEFLTYFNYEAQQDKSGLPNDRFSAERPEGSISTLTIQRTEQRDSAMYRCASSASLRGFGNTIYFGEGSWLTVV.

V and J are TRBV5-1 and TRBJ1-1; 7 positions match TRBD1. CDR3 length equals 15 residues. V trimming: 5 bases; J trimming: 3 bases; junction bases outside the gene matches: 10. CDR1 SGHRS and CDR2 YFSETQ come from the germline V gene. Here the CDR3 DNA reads TGCGCCAGCAGAGGGGGAACAGGGGAGGACACTGAAGCTTTCTTT. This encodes CASRGGTGEDTEAFF.

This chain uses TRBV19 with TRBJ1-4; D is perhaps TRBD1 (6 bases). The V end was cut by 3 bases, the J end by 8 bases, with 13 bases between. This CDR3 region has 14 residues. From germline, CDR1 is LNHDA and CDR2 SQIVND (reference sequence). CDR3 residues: CASSILGQGEKLFF. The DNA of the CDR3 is TGTGCCAGTAGTATCCTGGGGCAGGGGGAAAAACTGTTTTTT. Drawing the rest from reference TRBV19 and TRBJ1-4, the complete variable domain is DGGITQSPKYLFRKEGQNVTLSCEQNLNHDAMYWYRQDPGQGLRLIYYSQIVNDFQKGDIAEGYSVSREKKESFPLTVTSAQKNPTAFYLCASSILGQGEKLFFGSGTQLSVL.

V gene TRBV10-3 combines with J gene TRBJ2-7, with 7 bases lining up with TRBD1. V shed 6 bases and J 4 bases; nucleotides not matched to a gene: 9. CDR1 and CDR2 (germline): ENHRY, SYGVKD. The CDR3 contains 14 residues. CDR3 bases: TGTGCCATCAGCATTTCGGGACAGACTTACGAGCAGTACTTC. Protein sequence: CAISISGQTYEQYF.

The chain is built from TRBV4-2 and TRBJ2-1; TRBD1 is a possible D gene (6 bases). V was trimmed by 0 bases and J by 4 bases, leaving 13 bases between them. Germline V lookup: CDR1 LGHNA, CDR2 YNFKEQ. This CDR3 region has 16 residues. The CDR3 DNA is TGTGCCAGCAGCCAAGAAGTGGCAGGGGCGTACAATGAGCAGTTCTTC. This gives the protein CASSQEVAGAYNEQFF.

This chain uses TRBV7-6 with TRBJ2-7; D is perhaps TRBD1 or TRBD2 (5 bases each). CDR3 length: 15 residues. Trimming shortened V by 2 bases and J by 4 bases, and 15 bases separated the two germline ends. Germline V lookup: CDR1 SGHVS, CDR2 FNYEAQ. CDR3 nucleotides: TGTGCCAGCAGCTTAAGGTGGGACGGTATTTACGAGCAGTACTTC. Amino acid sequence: CASSLRWDGIYEQYF.

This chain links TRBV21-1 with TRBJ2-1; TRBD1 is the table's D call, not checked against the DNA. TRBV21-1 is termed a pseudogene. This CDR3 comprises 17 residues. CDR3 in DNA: TGTGCCAGCAGCATCCGCCCGGACAGAGCTACCTACAATGAGCAGTTCTTC. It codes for CASSIRPDRATYNEQFF.

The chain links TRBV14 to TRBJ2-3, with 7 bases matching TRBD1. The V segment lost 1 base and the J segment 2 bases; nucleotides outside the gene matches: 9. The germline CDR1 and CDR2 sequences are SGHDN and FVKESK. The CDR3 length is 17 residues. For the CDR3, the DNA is TGTGCCAGCAGCCAAGCCCGACAGGGAAGCCTCACAGATACGCAGTATTTT. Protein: CASSQARQGSLTDTQYF. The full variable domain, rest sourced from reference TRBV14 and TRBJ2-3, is EAGVTQFPSHSVIEKGQTVTLRCDPISGHDNLYWYRRVMGKEIKFLLHFVKESKQDESGMPNNRFLAERTGGTYSTLKVQPAELEDSGVYFCASSQARQGSLTDTQYFGPGTRLTVL.

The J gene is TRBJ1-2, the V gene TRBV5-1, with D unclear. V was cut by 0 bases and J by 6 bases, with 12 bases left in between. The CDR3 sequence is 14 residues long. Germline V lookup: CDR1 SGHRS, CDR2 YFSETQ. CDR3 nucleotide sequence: TGCGCCAGCAGCTTGGGGCAGACGAGGGATGGCTACACCTTC. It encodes CASSLGQTRDGYTF.

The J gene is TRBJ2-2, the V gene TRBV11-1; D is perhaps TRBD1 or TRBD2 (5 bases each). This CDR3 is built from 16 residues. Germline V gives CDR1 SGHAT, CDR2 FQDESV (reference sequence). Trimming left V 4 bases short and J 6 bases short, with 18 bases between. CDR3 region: CASSSGPTAESGELFF. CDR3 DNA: TGTGCCAGCAGCTCGGGACCCACGGCGGAGTCCGGGGAGCTGTTTTTT.

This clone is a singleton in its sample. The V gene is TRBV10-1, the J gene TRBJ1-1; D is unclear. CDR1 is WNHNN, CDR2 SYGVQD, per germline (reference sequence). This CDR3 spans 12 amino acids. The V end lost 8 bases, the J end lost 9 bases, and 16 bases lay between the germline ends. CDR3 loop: CASASVTGQAFF. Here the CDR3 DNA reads TGCGCCAGCGCCAGTGTCACCGGGCAAGCTTTCTTT.